This T cell receptor (beta chain) was captured by sequencing in a study of shared clonotypes between healthy human individuals. Study-wide results and caveats: An effect of sequencing depth on clonotype sharing among donors was expected.

The CDR3 has 18 amino acids. V was pared by 3 bases and J by 4 bases, with 9 bases of the junction left unmatched. Germline values: CDR1 SGHDN, CDR2 FVKESK. In the authors' workflow: Owing to the provision of junction-only sequences devoid of quality scores by immunoSEQ, filtering differed. Libraries were prepared by immunoSEQ multiplex PCR; TCRdb keeps only in-frame clonotypes and omits some of them. V and J calls and clone size are copied from that table; D and trimming were computed from the DNA. This table holds some 790,000 clones, roughly 72% found once. Details on this clone: Its antigen is unidentified.

The TCR originated in a young woman in good health. Source material: memory CD4+ T cells sorted from blood. Subset of the sample: CD45RA-negative fraction. The J gene is TRBJ2-1, the V gene TRBV14, with 13 bases lining up with TRBD2. The chain's CDR3 is CASSQDRTSGSLYNEQFF. The CDR3 DNA reads as TGTGCCAGCAGCCAGGATAGGACTAGCGGGAGCTTATACAATGAGCAGTTCTTC. Full variable domain (remainder filled in from reference TRBV14 and TRBJ2-1): EAGVTQFPSHSVIEKGQTVTLRCDPISGHDNLYWYRRVMGKEIKFLLHFVKESKQDESGMPNNRFLAERTGGTYSTLKVQPAELEDSGVYFCASSQDRTSGSLYNEQFFGPGTRLTVL.